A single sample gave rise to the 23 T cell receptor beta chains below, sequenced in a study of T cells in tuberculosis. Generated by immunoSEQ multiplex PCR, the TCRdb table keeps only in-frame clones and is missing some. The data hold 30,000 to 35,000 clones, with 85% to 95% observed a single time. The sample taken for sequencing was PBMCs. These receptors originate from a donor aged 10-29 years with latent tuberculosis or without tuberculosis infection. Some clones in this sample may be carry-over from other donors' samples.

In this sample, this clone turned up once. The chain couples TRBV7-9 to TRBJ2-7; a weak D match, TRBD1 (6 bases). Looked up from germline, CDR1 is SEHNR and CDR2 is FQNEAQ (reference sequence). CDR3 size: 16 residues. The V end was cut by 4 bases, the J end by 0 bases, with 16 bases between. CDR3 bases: TGTGCCAGCAGCTCAGAAACTGGACAGTCCTCCTACGAGCAGTACTTC. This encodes CASSSETGQSSYEQYF. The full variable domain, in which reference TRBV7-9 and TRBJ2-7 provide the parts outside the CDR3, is DTGVSQNPRHKITKRGQNVTFRCDPISEHNRLYWYRQTLGQGPEFLTYFQNEAQLEKSRLLSDRFSAERPKGSFSTLEIQRTEQGDSAMYLCASSSETGQSSYEQYFGPGTRLTVT.

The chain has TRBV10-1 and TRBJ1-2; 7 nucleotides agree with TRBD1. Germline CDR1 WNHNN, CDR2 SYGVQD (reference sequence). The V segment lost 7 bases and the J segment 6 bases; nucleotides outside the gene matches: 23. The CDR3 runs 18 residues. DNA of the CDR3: TGCGCCAGCACTGAAGGCAGACAGGGAACTAATCAGGAGGATGGCTACACCTTC. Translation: CASTEGRQGTNQEDGYTF.

The CDR3, as DNA: TGTGCCAGTAGCCCTCGGAGTAACAGGGAGACCTCCTACGAGCAGTACTTC. The encoded protein is CASSPRSNRETSYEQYF. The V and J genes are TRBV19 and TRBJ2-7, with D maybe TRBD1 (6 bases). The CDR3 spans 17 residues. Germline V CDR1 and CDR2: LNHDA, SQIVND (reference sequence). V dropped 6 bases and J dropped 0 bases, with 21 bases sitting between them.

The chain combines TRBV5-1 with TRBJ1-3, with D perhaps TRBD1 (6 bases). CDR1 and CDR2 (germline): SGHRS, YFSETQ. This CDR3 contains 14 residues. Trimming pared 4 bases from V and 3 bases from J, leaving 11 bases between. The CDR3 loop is CASSRDRLGNTIYF. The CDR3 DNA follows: TGCGCCAGCAGCCGAGACAGGCTTGGAAACACCATATATTTT.

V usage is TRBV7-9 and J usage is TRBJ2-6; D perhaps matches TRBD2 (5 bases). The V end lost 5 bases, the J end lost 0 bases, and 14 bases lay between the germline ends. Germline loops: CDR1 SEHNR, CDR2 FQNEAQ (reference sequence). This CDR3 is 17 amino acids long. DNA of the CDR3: TGTGCCAGCAGCCCTTCCTTTGGGAGCTCTGGGGCCAACGTCCTGACTTTC. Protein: CASSPSFGSSGANVLTF.

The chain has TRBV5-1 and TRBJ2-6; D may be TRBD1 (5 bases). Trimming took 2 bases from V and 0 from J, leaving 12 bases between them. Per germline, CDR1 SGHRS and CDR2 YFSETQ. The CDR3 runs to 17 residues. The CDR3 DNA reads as TGCGCCAGCAGCTTCACAGGCCCTAGCTCTGGGGCCAACGTCCTGACTTTC. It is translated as CASSFTGPSSGANVLTF.

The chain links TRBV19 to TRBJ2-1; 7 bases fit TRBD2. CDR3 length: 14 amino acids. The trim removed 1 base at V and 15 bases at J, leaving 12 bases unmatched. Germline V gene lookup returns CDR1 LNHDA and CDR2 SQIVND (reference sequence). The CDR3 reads CASSIAWEGRVAFF. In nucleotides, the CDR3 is TGTGCCAGTAGTATAGCGTGGGAGGGCCGGGTAGCGTTCTTC.

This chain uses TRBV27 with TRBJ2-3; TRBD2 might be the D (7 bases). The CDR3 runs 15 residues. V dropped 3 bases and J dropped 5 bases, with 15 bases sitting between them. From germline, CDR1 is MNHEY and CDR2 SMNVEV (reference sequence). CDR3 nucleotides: TGTGCCAGCAGTTTGTGGGGGGGGGCGGTAGATACGCAGTATTTT. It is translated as CASSLWGGAVDTQYF.

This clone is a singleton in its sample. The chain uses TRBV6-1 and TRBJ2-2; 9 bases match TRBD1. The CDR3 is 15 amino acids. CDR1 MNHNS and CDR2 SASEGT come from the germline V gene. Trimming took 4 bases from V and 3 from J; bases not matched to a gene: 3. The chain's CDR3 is CASSVGTGYTGELFF. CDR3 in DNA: TGTGCCAGCAGTGTAGGGACAGGGTACACCGGGGAGCTGTTTTTT.

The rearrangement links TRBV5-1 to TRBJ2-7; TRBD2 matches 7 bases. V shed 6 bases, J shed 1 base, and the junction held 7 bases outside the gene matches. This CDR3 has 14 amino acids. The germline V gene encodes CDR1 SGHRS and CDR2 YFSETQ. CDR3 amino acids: CASTSSGVSYEQYF. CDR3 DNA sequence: TGCGCCAGCACCTCTAGCGGAGTTTCCTACGAGCAGTACTTC. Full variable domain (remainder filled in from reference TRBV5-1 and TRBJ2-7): KAGVTQTPRYLIKTRGQQVTLSCSPISGHRSVSWYQQTPGQGLQFLFEYFSETQRNKGNFPGRFSGRQFSNSRSEMNVSTLELGDSALYLCASTSSGVSYEQYFGPGTRLTVT.

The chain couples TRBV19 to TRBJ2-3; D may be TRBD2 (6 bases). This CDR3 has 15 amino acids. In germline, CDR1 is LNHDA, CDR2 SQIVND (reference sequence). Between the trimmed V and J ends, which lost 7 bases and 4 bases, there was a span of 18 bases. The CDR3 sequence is CASTPSLAIPDTQYF. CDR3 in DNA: TGTGCCAGTACCCCAAGTCTAGCGATCCCAGATACGCAGTATTTT.

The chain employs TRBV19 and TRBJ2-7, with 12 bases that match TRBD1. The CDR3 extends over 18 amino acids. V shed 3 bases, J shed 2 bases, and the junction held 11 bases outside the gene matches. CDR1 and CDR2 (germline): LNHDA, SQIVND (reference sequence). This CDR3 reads CASSIATFGTGGTYEQYF. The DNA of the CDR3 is TGTGCCAGTAGTATCGCCACATTCGGGACAGGGGGCACCTACGAGCAGTACTTC.

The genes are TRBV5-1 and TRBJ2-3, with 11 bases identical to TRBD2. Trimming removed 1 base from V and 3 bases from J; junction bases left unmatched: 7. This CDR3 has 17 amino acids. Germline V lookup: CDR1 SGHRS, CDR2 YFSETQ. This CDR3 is CASSLTSVAGGTDTQYF. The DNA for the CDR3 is TGCGCCAGCAGCTTGACTAGCGTAGCGGGAGGGACAGATACGCAGTATTTT.

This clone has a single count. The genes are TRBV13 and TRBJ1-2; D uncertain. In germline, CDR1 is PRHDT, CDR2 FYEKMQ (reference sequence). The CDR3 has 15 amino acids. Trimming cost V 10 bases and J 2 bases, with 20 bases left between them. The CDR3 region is CATSRGGAANYGYTF. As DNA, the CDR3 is TGTGCCACCTCACGGGGAGGAGCTGCCAACTATGGCTACACCTTC.

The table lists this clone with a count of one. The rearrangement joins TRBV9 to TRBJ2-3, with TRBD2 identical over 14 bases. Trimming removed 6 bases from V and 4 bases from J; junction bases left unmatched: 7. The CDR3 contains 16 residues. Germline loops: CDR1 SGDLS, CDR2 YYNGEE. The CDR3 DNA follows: TGTGCCAGCAACCCCGGGACTAGCGGGGGACCAGATACGCAGTATTTT. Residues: CASNPGTSGGPDTQYF.

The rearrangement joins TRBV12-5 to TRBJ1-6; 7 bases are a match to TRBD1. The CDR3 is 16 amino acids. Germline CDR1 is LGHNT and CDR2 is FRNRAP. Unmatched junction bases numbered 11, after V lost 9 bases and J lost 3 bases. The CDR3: CARKKSRDSYNSPLHF. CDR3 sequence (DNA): TGTGCTAGGAAAAAGAGCCGGGACAGCTATAATTCACCCCTCCACTTT.

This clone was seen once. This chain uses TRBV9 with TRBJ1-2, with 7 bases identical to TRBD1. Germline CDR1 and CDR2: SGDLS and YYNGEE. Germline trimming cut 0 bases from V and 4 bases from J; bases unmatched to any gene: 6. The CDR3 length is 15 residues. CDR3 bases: TGTGCCAGCAGCGTAGGACAGGGAGGAATCTATGGCTACACCTTC. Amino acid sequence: CASSVGQGGIYGYTF.

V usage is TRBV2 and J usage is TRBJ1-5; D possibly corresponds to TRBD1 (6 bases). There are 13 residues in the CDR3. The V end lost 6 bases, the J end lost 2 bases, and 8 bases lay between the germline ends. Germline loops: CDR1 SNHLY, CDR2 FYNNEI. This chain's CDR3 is CASRQGGNQPQHF. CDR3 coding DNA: TGTGCCAGCAGACAGGGAGGCAATCAGCCCCAGCATTTT. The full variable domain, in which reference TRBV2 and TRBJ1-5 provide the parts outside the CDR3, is EPEVTQTPSHQVTQMGQEVILRCVPISNHLYFYWYRQILGQKVEFLVSFYNNEISEKSEIFDDQFSVERPDGSNFTLKIRSTKLEDSAMYFCASRQGGNQPQHFGDGTRLSIL.

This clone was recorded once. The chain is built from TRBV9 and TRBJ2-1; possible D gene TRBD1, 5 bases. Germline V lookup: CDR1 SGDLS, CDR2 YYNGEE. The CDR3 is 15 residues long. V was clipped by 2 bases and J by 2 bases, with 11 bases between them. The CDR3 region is CASSVQGTTYNEQFF. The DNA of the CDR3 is TGTGCCAGCAGCGTCCAGGGAACTACCTACAATGAGCAGTTCTTC.

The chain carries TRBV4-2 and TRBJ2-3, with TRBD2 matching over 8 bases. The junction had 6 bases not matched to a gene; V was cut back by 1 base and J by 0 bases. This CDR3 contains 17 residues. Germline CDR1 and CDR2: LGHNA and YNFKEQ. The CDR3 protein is CASSQVGASGSTDTQYF. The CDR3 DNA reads TGTGCCAGCAGCCAAGTAGGGGCTAGCGGGAGCACAGATACGCAGTATTTT.

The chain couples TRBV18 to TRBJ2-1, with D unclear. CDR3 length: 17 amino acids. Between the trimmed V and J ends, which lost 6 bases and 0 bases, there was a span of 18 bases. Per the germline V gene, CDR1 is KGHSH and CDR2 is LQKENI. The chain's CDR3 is CASSKSAQLHSYNEQFF. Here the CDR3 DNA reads TGTGCCAGCTCGAAATCAGCGCAGCTTCACTCCTACAATGAGCAGTTCTTC.

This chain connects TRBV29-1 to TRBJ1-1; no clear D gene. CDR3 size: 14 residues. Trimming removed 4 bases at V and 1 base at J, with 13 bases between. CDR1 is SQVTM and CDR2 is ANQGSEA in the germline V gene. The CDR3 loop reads CSVGRGLGNTEAFF. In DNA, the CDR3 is TGCAGCGTTGGGCGAGGGCTGGGGAACACTGAAGCTTTCTTT.

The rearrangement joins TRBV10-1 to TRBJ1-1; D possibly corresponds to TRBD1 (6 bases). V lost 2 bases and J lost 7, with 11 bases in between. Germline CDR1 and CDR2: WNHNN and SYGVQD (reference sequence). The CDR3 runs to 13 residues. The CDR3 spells CASSENRVDEAFF. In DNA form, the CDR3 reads TGCGCCAGCAGTGAGAACAGGGTTGATGAAGCTTTCTTT.